Listed here are 5 T cell receptor beta chains from one sample, sequenced in a study of blood T cell repertoires in COVID-19. This table comes from immunoSEQ multiplex PCR, and its TCRdb copy is limited to in-frame clones, with some not included. The sample records about 300,000 clones, approximately 84% being singletons. Sequenced sample: peripheral blood. The receptors come from a human donor with COVID-19, enrolled during active disease. The donor label of this sample is uncertain.

The chain is built from TRBV30 and TRBJ1-6; 8 bases align to TRBD1. V lost 4 bases and J lost 5; bases outside the gene matches: 19. The CDR3 runs 19 residues. Germline V CDR1 and CDR2: GTSNPN, SVGIG (reference sequence). In nucleotides, the CDR3 is TGTGCCTGGACCCCAGGGGGCGGGACGGCCTTTCACAATAATTCACCCCTCCACTTT. Protein product: CAWTPGGGTAFHNNSPLHF. The variable domain in full, completed from reference TRBV30 and TRBJ1-6, reads SQTIHQWPATLVQPVGSPLSLECTVEGTSNPNLYWYRQAAGRGLQLLFYSVGIGQISSEVPQNLSASRPQDRQFILSSKKLLLSDSGFYLCAWTPGGGTAFHNNSPLHFGNGTRLTVT.

This clone was seen repeatedly, ten times or more. The V gene is TRBV19, the J gene TRBJ1-6, with TRBD1 as a possible D gene (5 bases). This CDR3 is built from 14 residues. Looked up from germline, CDR1 is LNHDA and CDR2 is SQIVND (reference sequence). V was cut by 3 bases and J by 10 bases, with 13 bases left in between. The CDR3 is CASSMRQGQSPLHF. The CDR3 DNA sequence: TGTGCCAGTAGTATGCGGCAGGGCCAGTCACCCCTCCACTTT.

The V call is TRBV12-3 or TRBV12-4, the J call TRBJ2-2; unclear D gene. Trimming shortened V by 6 bases and J by 1 base, and 3 bases separated the two germline ends. This CDR3 region has 12 residues. CDR3 sequence: CASRRNTGELFF. CDR3 bases: TGTGCCAGCAGGCGGAACACCGGGGAGCTGTTTTTT.

The chain carries TRBV18 and TRBJ1-5; 8 bases line up with TRBD1. Germline CDR1 is KGHSH and CDR2 is LQKENI. The CDR3 has 15 amino acids. J gave up 4 bases and V 2 bases, and 4 bases lay outside the gene matches. The CDR3 DNA reads TGTGCCAGCTCACCAGAGACAGGGGCAAATCAGCCCCAGCATTTT. As protein: CASSPETGANQPQHF.

As concerns this clone: The same CDR3 also results from other DNA sequences found in this sample. This rearrangement joins TRBV5-1 to TRBJ2-7; 9 nucleotides match TRBD1. The germline V gene encodes CDR1 SGHRS and CDR2 YFSETQ. V dropped 0 bases and J dropped 2; count of bases not matched to a gene: 0. This CDR3 comprises 14 residues. The CDR3 spells CASSLGQGAYEQYF. In nucleotides, the CDR3 is TGCGCCAGCAGCTTGGGACAGGGGGCCTACGAGCAGTACTTC.